The table lists the clone carrying this TCR beta chain with a count of one. The entry originates in a study of blood T cell repertoires in COVID-19. In the study overall: Sites across the United States, Italy and Spain contributed samples from acute and convalescent COVID-19. Sources were T cells, B-cell-depleted T cells, or PBMCs; the material itself was cDNA or gDNA.

Original processing notes: Reference gene primer amplification yielded estimated nucleated cell counts. Here immunoSEQ multiplex PCR was the method, and the copy in TCRdb shows in-frame clones only, minus some. D and trimming were read from the DNA, whereas the V and J calls and clone size are those reported in that table. The sample has about 310,000 clones, roughly 87% seen once. The origin of this receptor is a man in his fifties or sixties with active or convalescent COVID-19. Sequenced: peripheral blood.

The CDR3 nucleotides are TGTGCCAGCAGCCAACGAGCCAGGGTCGATCAGCCCCAGCATTTT. As protein: CASSQRARVDQPQHF. The chain couples TRBV3-1 (or the pseudogene TRBV3-2) to TRBJ1-5; tentative D call: TRBD1 (5 bases). This CDR3 region has 15 residues. CDR1 is LGHDT and CDR2 is YNNKEL in the germline V gene (reference sequence). Trimming left V 2 bases short and J 5 bases short, with 13 bases between.